The clone carrying this TCR beta chain was observed a few times. Its antigen remains unknown. The sample belongs to a study of response to subunit inactivated influenza vaccine. The study, taken as a whole, reports: Every seasonal influenza vaccination brings in few new T cells, the authors suggested.

TCRdb independently ran MiXCR on the RT-PCR reads; one entry per CDR3 protein. This sample has roughly 500,000 distinct CDR3 sequences; over 25% occur once, and the top ten carry around 1.8%. Trimming stripped 3 bases from V and 8 bases from J, with 9 bases between. CDR3 size: 12 residues. The germline V gene has CDR1 SGHRS and CDR2 YFSETQ. The input for sequencing was CD4+ T cells sorted from PBMCs, taken 4 to 6 days after vaccination. The chain has TRBV5-1 and TRBJ2-1, with D hard to call. This sequence was found in a man in his fifties or sixties who received an inactivated influenza vaccine. CDR3 loop: CASSWSLHEQFF. In nucleotides, the CDR3 is TGCGCCAGCAGCTGGAGCCTACATGAGCAGTTCTTC.